The source of this TCR beta chain is a study of CD8 T cells in Susac syndrome. It was with random hexamers that 0.5 to 1 ug RNA was reverse transcribed. Across 54 Vbeta and 13 Jbeta, immunoSEQ multiplex PCR amplified TCR beta CDR3. TCRdb itself ran the immunoSEQ multiplex PCR reads through MiXCR, one entry per CDR3 protein. The sample has about 190,000 distinct CDR3 sequences; about 94% are singletons. Trimming stripped 6 bases from V and 1 base from J, with 12 bases between. Germline V gene sequence: CDR1 MNHNY, CDR2 SVGAGI (reference sequence). The CDR3 runs to 14 residues. TEMRA cells were FACS-enriched, unlike CD8+ and CD4+ T cells, which were negatively isolated.

V gene TRBV6-6 combines with J gene TRBJ2-5; D call uncertain. This TCR derives from a human donor with Susac syndrome. The material sequenced was CD4+ T cells from PBMCs. CDR3 loop: CASRPLQSQETQYF. The DNA for the CDR3 is TGTGCCAGCAGACCACTACAGAGCCAAGAGACCCAGTACTTC.